Listed below are T cell receptor beta chains from one sample, sequenced in a study of T cells in Graves' hyperthyroidism and ophthalmopathy. TCRdb itself ran the multiplex PCR reads through MiXCR, one entry per CDR3 protein. The profile covers roughly 660,000 distinct CDR3 sequences, with about 18% appearing a single time and 15% to 17% taken by the ten largest. Sequencing used blood. The receptors were gathered from a man aged 50 to 59 with Graves' hyperthyroidism. CDR3s include the opening cysteine and the closing phenylalanine or tryptophan. A D gene is named only where the DNA matches it firmly. Not all rows give a size; the values are once, few, many and, for expanded clones, a class.

. | TRBJ2-3 | many | TRBV5-4 | TGTGCCAGCAGCCCCCCGCGGGGAGGTGGCACAGATACGCAGTATTTT | CASSPPRGGGTDTQYF
TRBD1 | TRBJ2-1 | . | TRBV28 | TGTGCCAGCAGTCCTCCGGGACAGGGGTACTACAATGAGCAGTTCTTC | CASSPPGQGYYNEQFF
TRBD1 | TRBJ2-2 | many | TRBV10-3 | TGTGCCATCAGACCGGGACAGGGGAACGGGGAGCTGTTTTTT | CAIRPGQGNGELFF
. | TRBJ2-5 | . | TRBV2 | TGTGCCAGCAGTGATTCTGGGCCAGAGACCCAGTACTTC | CASSDSGPETQYF
. | TRBJ2-1 | few | TRBV3-1 | TGTGCCAGCAGCACCCGGTTTAGCGGCGTCAATGAGCAGTTCTTC | CASSTRFSGVNEQFF
. | TRBJ1-4 | . | TRBV29-1 | TGCAGCGCGGGGATGAATGAAAAACTGTTTTTT | CSAGMNEKLFF
TRBD2 | TRBJ2-1 | . | TRBV20-1 | TGCAGTGCTAGAGGGTTAGCGGGGGGGGAATATGAGCAGTTCTTC | CSARGLAGGEYEQFF
TRBD2 | TRBJ2-7 | . | TRBV20-1 | TGCAGTGCCCGGACTAGACTCTCCTACGAGCAGTACTTC | CSARTRLSYEQYF
. | TRBJ2-1 | many | TRBV2 | TGTGCCTCCCGACCTCCATCGGGGGCGGCCTCCTACAATGAGCAGTTCTTC | CASRPPSGAASYNEQFF
TRBD1 | TRBJ2-7 | many | TRBV12-3/TRBV12-4 | TGTGCCAGCAGTCGGGGACAGGGGGAAGGCGAGCAGTACTTC | CASSRGQGEGEQYF
. | TRBJ1-1 | many | TRBV12-3/TRBV12-4 | TGTGCCAGCAGCGTCCTGACGGCGAACACTGAAGCTTTCTTT | CASSVLTANTEAFF
TRBD1 | TRBJ1-5 | few | TRBV7-8 | TGTGCCAGCAGCTCCGTATGGGTGGACAGGGGTCCCGAATCTAGCAATCAGCCCCAGCATTTT | CASSSVWVDRGPESSNQPQHF
. | TRBJ1-5 | many | TRBV12-3/TRBV12-4 | TGTGCCAGCAGTTTAGCCGGCAGGGCATATAGCAATCAGCCCCAGCATTTT | CASSLAGRAYSNQPQHF
. | TRBJ2-3 | . | TRBV3-1 | TGTGCCAGCAGCCAATATAGCACAGATACGCAGTATTTT | CASSQYSTDTQYF
TRBD2 | TRBJ2-7 | . | TRBV20-1 | TGCAGTGCTAACCACGGACTAGCGTACTACGAGCAGTACTTC | CSANHGLAYYEQYF
TRBD2 | TRBJ2-1 | few | TRBV6-1 | TGTGCCAGCACCTTAGCGGGGGAGTACAATGAGCAGTTCTTC | CASTLAGEYNEQFF
. | TRBJ1-5 | many | TRBV12-3/TRBV12-4 | TGTGCCAGCAGTTTTAAGGGTTCGGGCAATCAGCCCCAGCATTTT | CASSFKGSGNQPQHF
. | TRBJ2-3 | few | TRBV5-1 | TGCGCCAGCAGCTTGGCCGAAGGCACAGATACGCAGTATTTT | CASSLAEGTDTQYF
TRBD2 | TRBJ2-5 | few | TRBV14 | TGTGCCAGCAGCCAAGGACTAGGGAGGGGAGAGACCCAGTACTTC | CASSQGLGRGETQYF
. | TRBJ2-1 | . | TRBV3-1 | TGTGCCAGCAGCCAAGTTAGGGCACATGAGCAGTTCTTC | CASSQVRAHEQFF
. | TRBJ2-2 | . | TRBV3-1 | TGTGCCAGCAGCCAAGTGACAGTCACCGGGGAGCTGTTTTTT | CASSQVTVTGELFF
. | TRBJ1-4 | many | TRBV28 | TGTGCCAGCAGTCTACCGACCTACAGTAGCACTAATGAAAAACTGTTTTTT | CASSLPTYSSTNEKLFF
TRBD2 | TRBJ2-6 | many | TRBV3-1 | TGTGCCAGCAGCCAAGATCCCCTAGCGGGAGTTCGTGGGGCCAACGTCCTGACTTTC | CASSQDPLAGVRGANVLTF